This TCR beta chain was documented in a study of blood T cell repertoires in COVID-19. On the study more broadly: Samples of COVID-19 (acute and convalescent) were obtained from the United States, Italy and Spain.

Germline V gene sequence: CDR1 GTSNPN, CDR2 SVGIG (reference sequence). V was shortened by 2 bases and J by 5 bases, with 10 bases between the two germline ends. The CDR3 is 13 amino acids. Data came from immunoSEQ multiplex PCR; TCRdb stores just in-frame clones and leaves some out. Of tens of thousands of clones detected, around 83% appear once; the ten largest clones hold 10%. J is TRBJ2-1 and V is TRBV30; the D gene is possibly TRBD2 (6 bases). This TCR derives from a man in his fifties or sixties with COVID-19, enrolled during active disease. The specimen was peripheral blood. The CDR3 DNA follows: TGTGCCTGGAGTCGGGGGATAGACAATGAGCAGTTCTTC. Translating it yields CAWSRGIDNEQFF.